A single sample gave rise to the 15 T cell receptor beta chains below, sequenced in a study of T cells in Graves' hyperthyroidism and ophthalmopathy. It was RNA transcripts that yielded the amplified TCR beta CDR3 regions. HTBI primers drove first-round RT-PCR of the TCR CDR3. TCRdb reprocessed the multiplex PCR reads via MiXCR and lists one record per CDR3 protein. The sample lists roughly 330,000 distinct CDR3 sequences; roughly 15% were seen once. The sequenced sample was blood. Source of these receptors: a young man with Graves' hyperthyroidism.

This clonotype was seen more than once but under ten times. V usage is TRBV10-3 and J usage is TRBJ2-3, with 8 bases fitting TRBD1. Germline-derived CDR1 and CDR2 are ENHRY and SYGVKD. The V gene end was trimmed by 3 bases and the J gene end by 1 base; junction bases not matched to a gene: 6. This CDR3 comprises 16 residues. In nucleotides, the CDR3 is TGTGCCATCAGTGACTCGGACAGGGCGGGCACAGATACGCAGTATTTT. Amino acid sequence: CAISDSDRAGTDTQYF.

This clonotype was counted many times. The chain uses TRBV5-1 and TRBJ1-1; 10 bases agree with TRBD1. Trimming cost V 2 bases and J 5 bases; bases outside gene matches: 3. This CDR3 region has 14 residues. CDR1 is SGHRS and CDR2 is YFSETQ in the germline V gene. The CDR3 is CASSFRQGATEAFF. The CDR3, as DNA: TGCGCCAGCAGCTTTCGACAGGGGGCGACTGAAGCTTTCTTT.

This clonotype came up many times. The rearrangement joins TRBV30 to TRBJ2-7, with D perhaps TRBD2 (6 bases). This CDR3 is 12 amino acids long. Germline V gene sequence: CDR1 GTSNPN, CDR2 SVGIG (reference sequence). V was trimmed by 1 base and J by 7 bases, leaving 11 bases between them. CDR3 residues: CAWSDSGGEQYF. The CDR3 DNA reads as TGTGCCTGGAGTGACAGTGGGGGGGAGCAGTACTTC.

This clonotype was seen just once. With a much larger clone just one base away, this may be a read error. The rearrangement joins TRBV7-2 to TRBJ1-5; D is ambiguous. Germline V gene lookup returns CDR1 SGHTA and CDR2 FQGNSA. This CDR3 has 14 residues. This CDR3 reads CAISLVFGNQPQHF. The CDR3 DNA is TGTGCCATCAGCTTAGTGTTTGGGAATCAGCCCCAGCATTTT.

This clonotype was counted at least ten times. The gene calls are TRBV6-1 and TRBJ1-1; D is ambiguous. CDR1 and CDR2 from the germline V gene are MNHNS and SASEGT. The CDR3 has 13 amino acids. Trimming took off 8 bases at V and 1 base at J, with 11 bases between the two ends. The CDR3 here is CASGNDPNTEAFF. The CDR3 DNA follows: TGTGCCAGCGGAAACGACCCGAACACTGAAGCTTTCTTT.

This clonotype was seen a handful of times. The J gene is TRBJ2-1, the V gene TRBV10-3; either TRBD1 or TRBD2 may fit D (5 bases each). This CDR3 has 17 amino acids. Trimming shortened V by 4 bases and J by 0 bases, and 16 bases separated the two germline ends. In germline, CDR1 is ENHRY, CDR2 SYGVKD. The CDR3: CAISGHSEGNSYNEQFF. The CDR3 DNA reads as TGTGCCATCAGTGGCCACAGCGAGGGGAACTCCTACAATGAGCAGTTCTTC.

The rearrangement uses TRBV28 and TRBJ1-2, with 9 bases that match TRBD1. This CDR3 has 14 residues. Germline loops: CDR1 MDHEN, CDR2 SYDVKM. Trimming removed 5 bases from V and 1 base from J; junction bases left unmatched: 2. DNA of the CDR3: TGTGCCAGCAGTGCGGGACAGGGTAACTATGGCTACACCTTC. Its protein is CASSAGQGNYGYTF.

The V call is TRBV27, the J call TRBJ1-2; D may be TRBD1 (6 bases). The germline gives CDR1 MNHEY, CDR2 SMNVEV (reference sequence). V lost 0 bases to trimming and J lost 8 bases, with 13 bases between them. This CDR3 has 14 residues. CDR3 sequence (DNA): TGTGCCAGCAGTTTATCGAGGGGGGGCAGAGGCTACACCTTC. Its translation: CASSLSRGGRGYTF.

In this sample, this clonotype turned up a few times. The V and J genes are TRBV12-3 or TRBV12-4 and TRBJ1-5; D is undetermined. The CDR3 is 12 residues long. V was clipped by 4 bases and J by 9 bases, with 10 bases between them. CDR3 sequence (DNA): TGTGCCAGCAGTTCGAGCCTACGGCCCCAGCATTTT. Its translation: CASSSSLRPQHF.

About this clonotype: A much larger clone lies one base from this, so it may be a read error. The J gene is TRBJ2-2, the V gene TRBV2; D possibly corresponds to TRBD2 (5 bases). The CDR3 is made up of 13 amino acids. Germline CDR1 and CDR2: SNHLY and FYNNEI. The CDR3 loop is CASSFGPTGELSF. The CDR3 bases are TGTGCCAGCAGCTTCGGGCCCACCGGGGAGCTGTCTTTT.

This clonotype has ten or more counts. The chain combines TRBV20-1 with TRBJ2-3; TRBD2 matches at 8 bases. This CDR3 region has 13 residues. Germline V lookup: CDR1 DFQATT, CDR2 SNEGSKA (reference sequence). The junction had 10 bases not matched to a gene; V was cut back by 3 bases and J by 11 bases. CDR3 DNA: TGCAGTGCTAGCGCCCCGGGACTAGAGATGCAGTATTTT. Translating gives CSASAPGLEMQYF.

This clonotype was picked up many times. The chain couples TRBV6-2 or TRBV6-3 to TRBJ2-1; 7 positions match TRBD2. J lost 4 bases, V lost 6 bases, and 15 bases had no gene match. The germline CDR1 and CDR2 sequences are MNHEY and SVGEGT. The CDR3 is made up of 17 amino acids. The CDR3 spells CASSLGGWDYRYNEQFF. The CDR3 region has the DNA TGTGCCAGCAGCTTGGGAGGTTGGGACTACCGATACAATGAGCAGTTCTTC.

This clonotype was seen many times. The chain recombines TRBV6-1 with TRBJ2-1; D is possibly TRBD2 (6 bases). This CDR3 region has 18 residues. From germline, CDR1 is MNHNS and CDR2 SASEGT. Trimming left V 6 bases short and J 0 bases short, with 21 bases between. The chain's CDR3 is CASRGTGRLHGSYNEQFF. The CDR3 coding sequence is TGTGCCAGCAGAGGGACTGGCCGACTTCATGGCTCCTACAATGAGCAGTTCTTC.

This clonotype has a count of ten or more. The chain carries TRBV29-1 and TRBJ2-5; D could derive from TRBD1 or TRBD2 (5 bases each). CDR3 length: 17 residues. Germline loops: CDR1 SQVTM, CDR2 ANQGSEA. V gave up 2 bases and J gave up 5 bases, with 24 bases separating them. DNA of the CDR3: TGCAGCGTTGAAAGGGGTAATGAAGGGAGAGTAAGGGAGACCCAGTACTTC. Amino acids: CSVERGNEGRVRETQYF. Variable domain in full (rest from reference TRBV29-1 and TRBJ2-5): SAVISQKPSRDICQRGTSLTIQCQVDSQVTMMFWYRQQPGQSLTLIATANQGSEATYESGFVIDKFPISRPNLTFSTLTVSNMSPEDSSIYLCSVERGNEGRVRETQYFGPGTRLLVL.

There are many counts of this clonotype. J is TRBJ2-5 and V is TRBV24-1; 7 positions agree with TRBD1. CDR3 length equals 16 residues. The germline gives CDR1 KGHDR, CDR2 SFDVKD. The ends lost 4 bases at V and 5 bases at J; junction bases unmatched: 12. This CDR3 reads CATSDLTGPTRETQYF. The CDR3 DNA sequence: TGTGCCACCAGTGACCTGACAGGGCCAACGAGGGAGACCCAGTACTTC.